This T cell receptor beta chain was profiled in a study of monozygotic twins with inflammatory bowel disease. Broader study findings: Compared with healthy twins, IBD patients shared fewer clonotypes with others, especially with disease activity. Possibly because of limited power, concordant and discordant twins showed no difference in repertoire similarity.

Note on this clonotype: Antigen: not known.

Germline lookup yields CDR1 MNHEY and CDR2 SVGAGI. The CDR3 consists of 13 residues. Following a re-call of the 5' RACE reads, TCRdb has one entry per CDR3 protein and lacks DNA. The listing records 400,000 or so distinct CDR3 sequences. The source of this sequence is a human donor with ulcerative colitis or Crohn's disease, or a healthy co-twin of an affected twin (not recorded which). Sequencing was performed on blood. The chain links TRBV6-5 to TRBJ2-2; TCRdb's D call, TRBD1, is unchecked because there is no DNA. CDR3 amino acids: CASSPGFPGELFF.